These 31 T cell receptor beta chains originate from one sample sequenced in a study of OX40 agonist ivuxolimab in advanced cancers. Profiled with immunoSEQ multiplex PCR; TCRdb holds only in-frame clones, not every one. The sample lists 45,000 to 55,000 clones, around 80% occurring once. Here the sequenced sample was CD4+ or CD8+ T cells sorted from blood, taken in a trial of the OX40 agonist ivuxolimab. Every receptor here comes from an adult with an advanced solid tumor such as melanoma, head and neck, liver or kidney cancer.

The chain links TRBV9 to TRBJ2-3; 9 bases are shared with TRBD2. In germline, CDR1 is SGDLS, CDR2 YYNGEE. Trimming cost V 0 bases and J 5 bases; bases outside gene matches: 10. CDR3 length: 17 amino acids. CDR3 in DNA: TGTGCCAGCAGCGTAGACGGTGCGGGGGGGCCAATAGATACGCAGTATTTT. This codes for CASSVDGAGGPIDTQYF.

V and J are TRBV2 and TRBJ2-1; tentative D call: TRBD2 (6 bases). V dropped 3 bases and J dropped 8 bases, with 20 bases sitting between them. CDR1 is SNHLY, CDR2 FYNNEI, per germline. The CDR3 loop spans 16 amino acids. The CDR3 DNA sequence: TGTGCCAGCAGTGATCGTGCGGGACCGACTGGGGATGAGCAGTTCTTC. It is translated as CASSDRAGPTGDEQFF.

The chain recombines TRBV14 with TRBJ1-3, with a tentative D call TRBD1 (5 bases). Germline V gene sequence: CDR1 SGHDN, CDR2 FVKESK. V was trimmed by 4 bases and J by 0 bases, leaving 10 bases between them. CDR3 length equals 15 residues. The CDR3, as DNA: TGTGCCAGCAGCCGACAGCATATCTCTGGAAACACCATATATTTT. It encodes CASSRQHISGNTIYF.

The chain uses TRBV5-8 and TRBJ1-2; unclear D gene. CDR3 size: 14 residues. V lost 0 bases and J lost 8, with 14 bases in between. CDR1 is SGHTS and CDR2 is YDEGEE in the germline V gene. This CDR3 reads CASSLVSRAGGYTF. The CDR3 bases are TGTGCCAGCAGCTTGGTGAGCCGGGCCGGAGGCTACACCTTC.

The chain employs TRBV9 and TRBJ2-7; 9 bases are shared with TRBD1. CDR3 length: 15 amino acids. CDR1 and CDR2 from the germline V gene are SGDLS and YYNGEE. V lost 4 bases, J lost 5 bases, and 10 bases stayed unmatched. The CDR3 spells CASSPYRDREDEQYF. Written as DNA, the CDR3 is TGTGCCAGCAGCCCATACAGGGACAGGGAGGACGAGCAGTACTTC.

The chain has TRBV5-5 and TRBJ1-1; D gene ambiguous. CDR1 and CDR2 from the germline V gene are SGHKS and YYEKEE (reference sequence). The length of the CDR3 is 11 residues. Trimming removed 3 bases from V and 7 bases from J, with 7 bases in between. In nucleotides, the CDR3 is TGTGCCAGCAGCTGGCATAATGAAGCTTTCTTT. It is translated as CASSWHNEAFF.

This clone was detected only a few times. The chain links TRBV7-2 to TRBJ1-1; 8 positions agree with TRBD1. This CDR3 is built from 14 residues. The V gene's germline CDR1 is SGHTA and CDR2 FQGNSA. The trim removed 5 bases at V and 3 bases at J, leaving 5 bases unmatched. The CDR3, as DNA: TGTGCCAGCAGCCGCCAGGGGGCGGACACTGAAGCTTTCTTT. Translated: CASSRQGADTEAFF.

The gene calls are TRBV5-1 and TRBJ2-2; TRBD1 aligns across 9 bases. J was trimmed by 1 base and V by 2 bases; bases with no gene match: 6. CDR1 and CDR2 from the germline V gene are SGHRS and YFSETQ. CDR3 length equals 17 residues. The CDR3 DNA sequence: TGCGCCAGCAGCTTTGGACAGGGGTCTGGGAACACCGGGGAGCTGTTTTTT. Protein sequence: CASSFGQGSGNTGELFF.

CDR3 DNA: TGCGCCAGCAGCTTGGGGTCCGGCTCTGGAAACACCATATATTTT. Translated: CASSLGSGSGNTIYF. The chain is built from TRBV5-1 and TRBJ1-3; D not resolved. CDR1 SGHRS and CDR2 YFSETQ come from the germline V gene. Trimming pared 0 bases from V and 0 bases from J, leaving 7 bases between. The CDR3 runs to 15 residues.

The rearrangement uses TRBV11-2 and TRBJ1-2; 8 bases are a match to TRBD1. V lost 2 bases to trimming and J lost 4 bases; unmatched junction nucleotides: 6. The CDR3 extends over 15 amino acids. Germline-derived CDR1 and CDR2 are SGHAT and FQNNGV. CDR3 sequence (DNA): TGTGCCAGCAGCTTACAGACAGGGGAGGGCTATGGCTACACCTTC. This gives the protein CASSLQTGEGYGYTF.

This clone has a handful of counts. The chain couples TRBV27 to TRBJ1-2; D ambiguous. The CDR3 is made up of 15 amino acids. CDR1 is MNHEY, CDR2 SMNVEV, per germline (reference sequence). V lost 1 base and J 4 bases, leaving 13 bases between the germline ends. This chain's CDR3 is CASSLLPVTTYGYTF. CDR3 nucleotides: TGTGCCAGCAGTTTATTGCCAGTTACTACCTATGGCTACACCTTC.

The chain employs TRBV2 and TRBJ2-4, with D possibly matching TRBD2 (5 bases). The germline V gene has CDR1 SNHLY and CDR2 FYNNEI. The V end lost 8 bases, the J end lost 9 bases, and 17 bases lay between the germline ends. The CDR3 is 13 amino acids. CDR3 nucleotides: TGTGCCAGCGTCGGTATCGGGGTTGGCATTCAGTACTTC. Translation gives CASVGIGVGIQYF.

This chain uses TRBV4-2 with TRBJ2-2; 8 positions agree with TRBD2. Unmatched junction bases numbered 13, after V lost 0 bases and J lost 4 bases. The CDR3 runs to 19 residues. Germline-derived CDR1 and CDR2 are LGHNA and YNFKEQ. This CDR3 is CASSQDLVGNLAGTGELFF. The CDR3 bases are TGTGCCAGCAGCCAAGATCTAGTGGGGAATCTAGCGGGCACCGGGGAGCTGTTTTTT.

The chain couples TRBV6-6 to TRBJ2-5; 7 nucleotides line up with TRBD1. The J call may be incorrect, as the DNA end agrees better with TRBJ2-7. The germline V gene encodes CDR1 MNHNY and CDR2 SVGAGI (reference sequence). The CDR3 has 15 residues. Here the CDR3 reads CASGEPGTAAYEQYF. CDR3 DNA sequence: TGTGCCAGCGGCGAGCCCGGGACAGCCGCCTACGAGCAGTACTTC.

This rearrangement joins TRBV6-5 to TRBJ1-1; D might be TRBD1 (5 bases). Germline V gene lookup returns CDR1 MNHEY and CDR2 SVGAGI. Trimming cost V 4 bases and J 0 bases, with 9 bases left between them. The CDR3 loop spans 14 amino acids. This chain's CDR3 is CASSLGHLNTEAFF. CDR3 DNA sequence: TGTGCCAGCAGTTTAGGACACCTGAACACTGAAGCTTTCTTT.

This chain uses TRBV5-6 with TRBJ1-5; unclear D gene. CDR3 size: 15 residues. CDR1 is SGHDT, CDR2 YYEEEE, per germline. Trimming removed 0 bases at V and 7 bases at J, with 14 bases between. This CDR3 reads CASSLGGLLGQPQHF. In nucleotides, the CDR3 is TGTGCCAGCAGCTTGGGAGGTCTCCTGGGACAGCCCCAGCATTTT.

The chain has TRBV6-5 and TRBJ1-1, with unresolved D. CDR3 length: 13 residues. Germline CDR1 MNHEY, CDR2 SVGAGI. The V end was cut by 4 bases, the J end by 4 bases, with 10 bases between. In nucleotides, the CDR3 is TGTGCCAGCAGTTCGCAACGGGGCACTGAAGCTTTCTTT. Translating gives CASSSQRGTEAFF.

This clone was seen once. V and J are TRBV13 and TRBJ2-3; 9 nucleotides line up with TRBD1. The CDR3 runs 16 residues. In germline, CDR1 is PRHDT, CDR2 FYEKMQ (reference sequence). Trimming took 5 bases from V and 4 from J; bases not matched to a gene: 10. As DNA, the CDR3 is TGTGCCAGCAGCCTACCCGGGGACAGGGCATCAGATACGCAGTATTTT. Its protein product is CASSLPGDRASDTQYF.

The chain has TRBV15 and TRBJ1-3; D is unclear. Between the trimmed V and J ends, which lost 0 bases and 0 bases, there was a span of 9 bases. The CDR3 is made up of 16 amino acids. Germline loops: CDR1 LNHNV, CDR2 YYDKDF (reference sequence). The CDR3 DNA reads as TGTGCCACCAGCAGAGATGTGGGCCGCTCTGGAAACACCATATATTTT. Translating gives CATSRDVGRSGNTIYF.

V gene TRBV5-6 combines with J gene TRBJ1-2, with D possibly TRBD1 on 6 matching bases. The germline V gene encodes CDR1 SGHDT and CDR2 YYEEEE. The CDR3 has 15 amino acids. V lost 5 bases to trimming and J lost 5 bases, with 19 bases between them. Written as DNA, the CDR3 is TGTGCCAGCAGTTGGGACACCCAAAGCTGGTATGGCTACACCTTC. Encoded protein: CASSWDTQSWYGYTF.

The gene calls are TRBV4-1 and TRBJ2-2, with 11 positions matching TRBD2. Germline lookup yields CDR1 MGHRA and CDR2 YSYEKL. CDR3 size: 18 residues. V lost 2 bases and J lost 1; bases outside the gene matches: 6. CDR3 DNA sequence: TGCGCCAGCAGCCAACCCTTTACTAGCGGGGGGAACACCGGGGAGCTGTTTTTT. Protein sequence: CASSQPFTSGGNTGELFF.

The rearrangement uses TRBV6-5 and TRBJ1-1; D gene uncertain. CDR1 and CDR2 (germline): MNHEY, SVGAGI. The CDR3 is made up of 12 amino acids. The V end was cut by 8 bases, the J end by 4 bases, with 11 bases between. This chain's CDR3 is CASSGGVTEAFF. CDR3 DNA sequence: TGTGCCAGCTCCGGTGGTGTCACTGAAGCTTTCTTT.

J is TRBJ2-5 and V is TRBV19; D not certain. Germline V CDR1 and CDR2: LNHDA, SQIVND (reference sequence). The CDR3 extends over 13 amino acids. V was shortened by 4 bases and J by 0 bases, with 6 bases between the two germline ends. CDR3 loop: CASSKVDQETQYF. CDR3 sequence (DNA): TGTGCCAGTAGTAAAGTTGACCAAGAGACCCAGTACTTC. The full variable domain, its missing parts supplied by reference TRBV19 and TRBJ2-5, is DGGITQSPKYLFRKEGQNVTLSCEQNLNHDAMYWYRQDPGQGLRLIYYSQIVNDFQKGDIAEGYSVSREKKESFPLTVTSAQKNPTAFYLCASSKVDQETQYFGPGTRLLVL.

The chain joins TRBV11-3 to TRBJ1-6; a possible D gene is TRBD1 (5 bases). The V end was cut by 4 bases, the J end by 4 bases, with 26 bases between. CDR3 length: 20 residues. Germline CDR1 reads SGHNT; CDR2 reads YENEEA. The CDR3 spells CASSSSVHSTEGRYNSPLHF. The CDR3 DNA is TGTGCCAGCAGCTCCAGCGTTCACTCGACAGAGGGGAGGTATAATTCACCCCTCCACTTT. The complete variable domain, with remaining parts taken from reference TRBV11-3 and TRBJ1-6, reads EAGVVQSPRYKIIEKKQPVAFWCNPISGHNTLYWYLQNLGQGPELLIRYENEEAVDDSQLPKDRFSAERLKGVDSTLKIQPAELGDSAVYLCASSSSVHSTEGRYNSPLHFGNGTRLTVT.

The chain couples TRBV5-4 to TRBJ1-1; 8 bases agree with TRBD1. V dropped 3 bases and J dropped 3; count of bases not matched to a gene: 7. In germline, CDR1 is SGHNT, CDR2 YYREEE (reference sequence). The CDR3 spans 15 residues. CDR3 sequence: CASSSGGLAYTEAFF. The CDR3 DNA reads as TGTGCCAGCAGCTCAGGGGGCCTAGCGTACACTGAAGCTTTCTTT.

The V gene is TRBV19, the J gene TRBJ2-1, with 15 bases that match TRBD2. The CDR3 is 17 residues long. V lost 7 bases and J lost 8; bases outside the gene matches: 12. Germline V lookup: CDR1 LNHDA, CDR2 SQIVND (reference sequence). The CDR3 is CASNPGLAGGLFHEQFF. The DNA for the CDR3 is TGTGCCAGTAATCCCGGACTAGCGGGGGGGCTGTTTCATGAGCAGTTCTTC.

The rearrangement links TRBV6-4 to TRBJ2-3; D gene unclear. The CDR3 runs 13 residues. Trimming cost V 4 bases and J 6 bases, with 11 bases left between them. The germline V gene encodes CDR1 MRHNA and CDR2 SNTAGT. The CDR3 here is CASSANAWDTQYF. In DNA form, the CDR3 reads TGTGCCAGCAGTGCCAACGCATGGGATACGCAGTATTTT.

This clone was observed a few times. The CDR3 sequence: CASSSGTGGLGEQETQYF. The CDR3 nucleotides are TGTGCCAGTAGTTCCGGGACAGGGGGCCTTGGAGAACAAGAGACCCAGTACTTC. The chain links TRBV19 to TRBJ2-5; 12 bases line up with TRBD1. CDR3 length: 18 residues. The ends lost 5 bases at V and 2 bases at J; junction bases unmatched: 12. Germline V gene lookup returns CDR1 LNHDA and CDR2 SQIVND (reference sequence). Full variable domain (remainder filled in from reference TRBV19 and TRBJ2-5): DGGITQSPKYLFRKEGQNVTLSCEQNLNHDAMYWYRQDPGQGLRLIYYSQIVNDFQKGDIAEGYSVSREKKESFPLTVTSAQKNPTAFYLCASSSGTGGLGEQETQYFGPGTRLLVL.

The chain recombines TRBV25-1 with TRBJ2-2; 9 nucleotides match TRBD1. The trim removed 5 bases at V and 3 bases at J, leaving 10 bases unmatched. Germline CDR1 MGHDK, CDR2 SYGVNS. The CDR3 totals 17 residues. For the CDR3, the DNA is TGTGCCAGCAGTTCTTATAGGGGACAGGGTCACACCGGGGAGCTGTTTTTT. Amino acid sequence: CASSSYRGQGHTGELFF.

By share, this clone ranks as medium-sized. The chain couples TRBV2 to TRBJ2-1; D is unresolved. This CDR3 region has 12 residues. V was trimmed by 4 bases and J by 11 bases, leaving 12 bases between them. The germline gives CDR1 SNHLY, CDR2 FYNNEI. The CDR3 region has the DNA TGTGCCAGCAGTGTGGGTGCGAATAAGCAGTTCTTC. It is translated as CASSVGANKQFF.

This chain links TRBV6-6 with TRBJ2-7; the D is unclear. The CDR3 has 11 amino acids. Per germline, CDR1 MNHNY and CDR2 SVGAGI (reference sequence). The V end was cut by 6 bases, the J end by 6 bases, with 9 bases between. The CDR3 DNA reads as TGTGCCAGCAGCCTCGGCCCCGAGCAGTACTTC. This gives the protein CASSLGPEQYF.